This T cell receptor (beta chain) appears in the sequencing data of a study of T cell responses to AZD1222 COVID-19 vaccine. The repertoire was sequenced with immunoSEQ multiplex PCR; TCRdb's copy has only in-frame clones and lacks some. The data contain tens of thousands of clones, 80% to 90% of them seen just once; the ten biggest clones take up over 12%. CDR1 is KGHSH and CDR2 is LQKENI in the germline V gene. This CDR3 is 15 amino acids long. V gave up 1 base and J gave up 2 bases, with 11 bases separating them. This clonotype was sampled from an adult in good health. The sample in question was peripheral blood, obtained on day 0 of AZD1222 vaccination. This rearrangement joins TRBV18 to TRBJ2-5; maybe TRBD2 (6 bases). The CDR3 loop is CASSPQARGQETQYF. Here the CDR3 DNA reads TGTGCCAGCTCACCACAGGCGCGGGGACAAGAGACCCAGTACTTC. Supplemented by reference TRBV18 and TRBJ2-5, the full variable domain reads NAGVMQNPRHLVRRRGQEARLRCSPMKGHSHVYWYRQLPEEGLKFMVYLQKENIIDESGMPKERFSAEFPKEGPSILRIQQVVRGDSAAYFCASSPQARGQETQYFGPGTRLLVL.